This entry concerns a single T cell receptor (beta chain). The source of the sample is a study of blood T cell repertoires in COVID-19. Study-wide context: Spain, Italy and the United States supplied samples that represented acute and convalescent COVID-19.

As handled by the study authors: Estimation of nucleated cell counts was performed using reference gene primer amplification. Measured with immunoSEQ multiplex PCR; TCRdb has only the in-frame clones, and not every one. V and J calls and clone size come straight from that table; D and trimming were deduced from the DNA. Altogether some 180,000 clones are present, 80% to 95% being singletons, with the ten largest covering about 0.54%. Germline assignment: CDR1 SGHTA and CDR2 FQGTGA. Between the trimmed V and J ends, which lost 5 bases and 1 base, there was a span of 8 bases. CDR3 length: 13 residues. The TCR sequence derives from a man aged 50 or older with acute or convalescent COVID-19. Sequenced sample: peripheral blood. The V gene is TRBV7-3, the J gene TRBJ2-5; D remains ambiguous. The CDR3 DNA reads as TGTGCCAGCAGCCGCGTGGTCCAAGAGACCCAGTACTTC. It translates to CASSRVVQETQYF.